The clone carrying this TCR beta chain was detected once. This sample is part of a study of shared clonotypes between healthy human individuals. Overall study context: The study used three CD4 naive, three CD4 memory, two CD8 naive and one CD8 memory plate per donor.

The CDR3 extends over 15 amino acids. Germline V gives CDR1 SEHNR, CDR2 FQNEAQ (reference sequence). V gave up 5 bases and J gave up 2 bases; unmatched junction bases: 7. Clones were read by immunoSEQ multiplex PCR, and TCRdb kept only the in-frame ones, dropping some. The repertoire has almost 750,000 clones, over 60% of them found once; the top ten carry roughly 1.8%. J is TRBJ1-2 and V is TRBV7-9; TRBD1 aligns across 8 bases. The TCR originated in a woman aged 30 to 39 in good health. The specimen sequenced was memory CD4+ T cells sorted from blood. The subset is: CD45RA-negative fraction. CDR3 nucleotide sequence: TGTGCCAGCAGCGCCCGGACAGGGCTGAACTATGGCTACACCTTC. This sequence encodes CASSARTGLNYGYTF.